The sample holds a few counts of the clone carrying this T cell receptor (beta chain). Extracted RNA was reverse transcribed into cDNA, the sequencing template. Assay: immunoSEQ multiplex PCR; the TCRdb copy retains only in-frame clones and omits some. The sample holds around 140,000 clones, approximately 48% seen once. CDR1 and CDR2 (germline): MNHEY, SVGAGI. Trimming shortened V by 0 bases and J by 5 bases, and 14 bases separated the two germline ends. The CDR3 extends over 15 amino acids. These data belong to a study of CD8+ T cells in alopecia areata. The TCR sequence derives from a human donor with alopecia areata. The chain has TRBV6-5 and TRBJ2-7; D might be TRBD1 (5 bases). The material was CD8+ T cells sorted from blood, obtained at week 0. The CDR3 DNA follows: TGTGCCAGCAGTTACTCGATAGGGGTTATGGACGAGCAGTACTTC. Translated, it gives CASSYSIGVMDEQYF.